A selection of T cell receptor beta chains follows, all from one sample in a study of monozygotic twins with inflammatory bowel disease. Each CDR3 protein gets one entry in TCRdb, which reprocessed the 5' RACE reads and gives no DNA. The listing records 150,000 to 200,000 distinct CDR3 sequences. The sample comprised blood. All receptors derive from a human donor with ulcerative colitis or Crohn's disease, or a healthy co-twin of an affected twin (not recorded which). The CDR3 runs from the conserved cysteine through the conserved F or W. Fields, in order: V gene, J gene, CDR3 protein.

>TRBV5-6|TRBJ1-1
CASSLTSGLRRGTEAFF
>TRBV7-2|TRBJ2-7
CASSIYPDYYEQYF
>TRBV18|TRBJ2-5
CASSPPNEETQYF
>TRBV6-1|TRBJ1-1
CASSMRGRNTEAFF
>TRBV29-1|TRBJ2-7
CSVPGQGAHEQYF
>TRBV12-3/TRBV12-4|TRBJ1-4
CASSPLDRGRRPDEKLFF
>TRBV30|TRBJ1-6
CAWNRVALGSPLHF
>TRBV20-1|TRBJ2-5
CSARDAAGVEETQYF
>TRBV5-1|TRBJ2-7
CASSHDRGYEQYF
>TRBV11-2|TRBJ2-2
CASSLSVTGQILGVGELFF
>TRBV7-9|TRBJ1-5
CASSLGQYQPQHF
>TRBV7-2|TRBJ2-5
CASSPRTLPQETQYF
>TRBV29-1|TRBJ2-2
CSVRLAGANTGELFF
>TRBV11-2|TRBJ1-4
CASSPRRGRGKLFF
>TRBV6-1|TRBJ1-2
CASSLWDGYTF
>TRBV5-6|TRBJ2-3
CASSIRTPSTDTQYF
>TRBV3-1|TRBJ1-1
CASSPGTGVMNTEAFF
>TRBV5-1|TRBJ2-1
CASSRDNEAEQFF
>TRBV20-1|TRBJ1-5
CSDWFYFNQPQHF
>TRBV30|TRBJ2-1
CAWSLLGPNEQFF
>TRBV7-9|TRBJ2-1
CASSFWGLWGSYNEQFF
>TRBV13|TRBJ2-7
CASSLTRDEQYF
>TRBV29-1|TRBJ1-2
CSVADRVYGYTF
>TRBV20-1|TRBJ2-1
CSARTSGSVGEQFF
>TRBV4-3|TRBJ2-7
CASSQDHAGILSYEQYF
>TRBV5-1|TRBJ2-7
CASSHTRAYEQYF
>TRBV6-1|TRBJ1-5
CASSEHGGVKSNQPQHF
>TRBV3-1|TRBJ2-1
CASTGRSLDEQFF
>TRBV7-9|TRBJ2-2
CASSGGASGHTGELFF
>TRBV20-1|TRBJ2-1
CSAPSGTPRSYNEQFF
>TRBV3-1|TRBJ1-2
CASSQAGTYGYTF
>TRBV27|TRBJ2-7
CASGQGYEQYF
>TRBV12-3/TRBV12-4|TRBJ2-2
CASRAGGPLGRELFF
>TRBV30|TRBJ2-5
CAWSFRTGKETQYF
>TRBV7-2|TRBJ2-7
CASSWAGAYEQYF
>TRBV28|TRBJ1-5
CASSQGSRNQPQHF
>TRBV4-3|TRBJ1-4
CASSQDLRSVNEKLFF
>TRBV6-5|TRBJ1-1
CASSYSGHANTEAFF
>TRBV5-4|TRBJ2-1
CASSPQGGGTDEQFF
>TRBV19|TRBJ1-2
CASSTAGAGGYGYTF
>TRBV7-2|TRBJ2-5
CASTRKETQYF
>TRBV20-1|TRBJ1-2
CSANFHQQGGADYGYTF
>TRBV11-2|TRBJ2-3
CASSLDRRTDTQYF
>TRBV5-1|TRBJ2-3
CASSSPLGTVTDTQYF
>TRBV11-2|TRBJ2-1
CASSSGTPSYNEQFF
>TRBV28|TRBJ1-5
CASSPRAPNQPQHF
>TRBV10-3|TRBJ1-6
CATGTGSPLHF
>TRBV10-3|TRBJ2-7
CAISESGQAYEQYF
>TRBV5-1|TRBJ2-3
CASSLAGGAGGRLDTQYF
>TRBV20-1|TRBJ2-4
CSARGGAGELFVQYF
>TRBV20-1|TRBJ2-7
CSATRPGLAHEGEQYF
>TRBV23-1|TRBJ1-3
CASSQPGTGSVSGNTIYF
>TRBV20-1|TRBJ2-1
CSASLAGGLDEQFF
>TRBV7-8|TRBJ2-2
CASSSGTSGAGELFF
>TRBV20-1|TRBJ2-3
CSASRGTGSTDTQYF
>TRBV5-1|TRBJ2-1
CASSLLSAGGGYNEQFF
>TRBV27|TRBJ1-5
CASSYKGDQPQHF
>TRBV5-1|TRBJ2-1
CASSARLGGDNEQFF
>TRBV5-1|TRBJ2-3
CASSLASGTDTQYF
>TRBV6-1|TRBJ2-1
CASSEVRGSYNEQFF